The 17 T cell receptor beta chains in this list originate from one sample, sequenced in a study of blood T cell repertoires in COVID-19. Here immunoSEQ multiplex PCR was the method, and the copy in TCRdb shows in-frame clones only, minus some. The sample contains some 350,000 clones, about 89% of which appear only once. The sequenced sample consisted of peripheral blood. The receptors stem from a woman aged 25 to 39 with COVID-19, enrolled during active disease.

V usage is TRBV7-9 and J usage is TRBJ2-2; D remains unclear. The V and J ends lost 1 base and 5 bases respectively, with 11 bases between them. Germline lookup yields CDR1 SEHNR and CDR2 FQNEAQ (reference sequence). The CDR3 runs to 15 residues. CDR3 in amino acids: CASSLGNQVTGELFF. In DNA, the CDR3 is TGTGCCAGCAGCTTAGGAAACCAGGTGACCGGGGAGCTGTTTTTT.

The chain links TRBV6-5 to TRBJ1-5; D perhaps matches TRBD1 (6 bases). V dropped 6 bases and J dropped 3 bases, with 15 bases sitting between them. The length of the CDR3 is 15 residues. Germline CDR1 is MNHEY and CDR2 is SVGAGI. In DNA, the CDR3 is TGTGCCAGCAGGCCCATAGGGGGAGACAATCAGCCCCAGCATTTT. Encoded protein: CASRPIGGDNQPQHF.

Points on this clone: Other DNA variants within this sample encode the same CDR3. J is TRBJ2-5 and V is TRBV4-1, with a tentative D call TRBD2 (5 bases). Trimming pared 1 base from V and 5 bases from J, leaving 8 bases between. The germline CDR1 and CDR2 sequences are MGHRA and YSYEKL. This CDR3 has 13 residues. CDR3 coding DNA: TGCGCCAGCAGCCAAGCCGGGAAGGAGACCCAGTACTTC. Amino acid sequence: CASSQAGKETQYF.

This chain connects TRBV7-9 to TRBJ1-5; no clear D gene. Germline-derived CDR1 and CDR2 are SEHNR and FQNEAQ (reference sequence). The CDR3 contains 13 residues. V lost 5 bases and J 9 bases, leaving 14 bases between the germline ends. CDR3 residues: CASSLSYLSPQHF. Here the CDR3 DNA reads TGTGCCAGCAGCCTTTCATACTTATCGCCCCAGCATTTT.

This clone was recorded once. The chain links TRBV5-6 to TRBJ2-5, with D perhaps TRBD1 (5 bases). This CDR3 is built from 13 residues. Trimming left V 2 bases short and J 3 bases short, with 8 bases between. CDR1 and CDR2 (germline): SGHDT, YYEEEE. This chain's CDR3 is CASSFLQEETQYF. DNA for the CDR3: TGTGCCAGCAGCTTTCTACAGGAAGAGACCCAGTACTTC.

The CDR3 coding sequence is TGTGCCAGCAGCGCCAAGGGACAGGGGGCGCGCGAGCAGTACGTC. It specifies CASSAKGQGAREQYV. The V and J genes are TRBV21-1 and TRBJ2-7; TRBD1 is taken as the D call from the table, unchecked against the DNA. TRBV21-1 is a pseudogene segment. The CDR3 runs to 15 residues.

This clone was found once. The chain joins TRBV11-3 to TRBJ2-5, with 11 bases aligning to TRBD2. Germline CDR1 is SGHNT and CDR2 is YENEEA. J was trimmed by 3 bases and V by 4 bases; bases with no gene match: 7. The CDR3 consists of 16 residues. The CDR3 DNA reads as TGTGCCAGCAGCTCGGGACTAGCGGTTACTGAAGAGACCCAGTACTTC. Protein: CASSSGLAVTEETQYF.

The chain recombines TRBV19 with TRBJ2-3; 7 bases agree with TRBD2. This CDR3 comprises 16 residues. J lost 2 bases, V lost 7 bases, and 12 bases had no gene match. Germline V CDR1 and CDR2: LNHDA, SQIVND (reference sequence). For the CDR3, the DNA is TGTGCCAGTACCCGCAAGGGAGGGACCTTCACAGATACGCAGTATTTT. Amino acids: CASTRKGGTFTDTQYF.

V gene TRBV5-1 combines with J gene TRBJ2-2, with D unclear. V dropped 0 bases and J dropped 2 bases, with 8 bases sitting between them. The CDR3 extends over 15 amino acids. Germline V gives CDR1 SGHRS, CDR2 YFSETQ. Here the CDR3 reads CASSLAQANTGELFF. CDR3 bases: TGCGCCAGCAGCTTGGCTCAGGCCAACACCGGGGAGCTGTTTTTT.

The CDR3 nucleotides read TGTGCCAGCAGTGCCCGGCGGGGTGCGGGGGAGCAGTACTTC. Amino acids: CASSARRGAGEQYF. The rearrangement joins TRBV2 to TRBJ2-7, with a tentative D call TRBD2 (6 bases). The germline V gene encodes CDR1 SNHLY and CDR2 FYNNEI. The CDR3 contains 14 residues. Trimming removed 4 bases from V and 7 bases from J, with 17 bases in between.

The rearrangement joins TRBV25-1 to TRBJ1-3; D might be TRBD1 (6 bases). Germline V gene sequence: CDR1 MGHDK, CDR2 SYGVNS. V lost 5 bases and J 5 bases, leaving 16 bases between the germline ends. The CDR3 is 15 residues long. CDR3 bases: TGTGCCAGCAGTCATACAGGGAGGGGAAGAAACACCATATATTTT. It specifies CASSHTGRGRNTIYF.

The chain recombines TRBV4-2 with TRBJ2-3; D may be TRBD1 (7 bases). The CDR3 has 18 amino acids. V was clipped by 2 bases and J by 2 bases, with 20 bases between them. Germline CDR1 and CDR2: LGHNA and YNFKEQ. The CDR3 nucleotides are TGTGCCAGCAGCCAACTCACCGGGGGACAGCCCTTCACAGATACGCAGTATTTT. The encoded protein is CASSQLTGGQPFTDTQYF.

This rearrangement joins TRBV6-5 to TRBJ2-1, with D hard to call. V was trimmed by 4 bases and J by 4 bases, leaving 8 bases between them. CDR1 MNHEY and CDR2 SVGAGI come from the germline V gene. This CDR3 is 13 amino acids long. CDR3 loop: CASSSYGYNEQFF. CDR3 bases: TGTGCCAGCAGTTCCTACGGGTACAATGAGCAGTTCTTC.

This clone came up once. This chain connects TRBV11-2 to TRBJ2-3; TRBD1 aligns across 11 bases. The CDR3 extends over 15 amino acids. Trimming took 1 base from V and 5 from J; bases not matched to a gene: 2. In germline, CDR1 is SGHAT, CDR2 FQNNGV. This chain's CDR3 is CASSLGGTGGDTQYF. DNA for the CDR3: TGTGCCAGCAGCTTAGGCGGGACAGGGGGAGATACGCAGTATTTT.

This chain links TRBV29-1 with TRBJ1-1; D might be TRBD1 (6 bases). The ends were cut back, 7 bases at V and 1 base at J, with 19 bases in the middle. The CDR3 sequence is 15 residues long. In germline, CDR1 is SQVTM, CDR2 ANQGSEA. The CDR3 loop is CSGKITGQPNTEAFF. CDR3 bases: TGCAGCGGGAAGATAACAGGGCAACCGAACACTGAAGCTTTCTTT.

This sequence joins TRBV19 and TRBJ1-3; D is ambiguous. Germline CDR1 and CDR2: LNHDA and SQIVND (reference sequence). The CDR3 spans 14 residues. With 7 bases removed from V and 0 bases from J, the gap between germline ends came to 10 bases. The CDR3 reads CASISHISGNTIYF. The CDR3, as DNA: TGTGCCAGTATTTCGCACATCTCTGGAAACACCATATATTTT.

The J gene is TRBJ2-7, the V gene TRBV2, with D perhaps matching TRBD1 (5 bases). The germline V and J ends were trimmed by 4 bases and 2 bases, with 12 bases remaining between them. The CDR3 covers 14 residues. CDR1 is SNHLY, CDR2 FYNNEI, per germline. CDR3 in DNA: TGTGCCAGCAGTGTCCAGGGCCACACCTACGAGCAGTACTTC. Translating gives CASSVQGHTYEQYF.